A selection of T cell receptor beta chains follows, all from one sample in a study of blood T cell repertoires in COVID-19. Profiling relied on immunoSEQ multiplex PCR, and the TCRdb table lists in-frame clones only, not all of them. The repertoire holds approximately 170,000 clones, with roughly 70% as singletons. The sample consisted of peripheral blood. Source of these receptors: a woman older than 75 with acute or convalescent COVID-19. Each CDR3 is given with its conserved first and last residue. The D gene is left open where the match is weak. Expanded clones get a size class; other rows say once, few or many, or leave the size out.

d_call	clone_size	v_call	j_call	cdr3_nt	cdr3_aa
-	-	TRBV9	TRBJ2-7	TGTGCCAGCAGCGTGGGGGCCACCTCCTACGAGCAGTACTTC	CASSVGATSYEQYF
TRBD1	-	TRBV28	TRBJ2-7	TGTGCCAGCAGTACCCCGGGACAGGGAAACTCCTACGAGCAGTACTTC	CASSTPGQGNSYEQYF
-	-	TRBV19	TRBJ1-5	TGTGCCAGTAGCGAACAGGTCCGACAGCCCCAGCATTTT	CASSEQVRQPQHF
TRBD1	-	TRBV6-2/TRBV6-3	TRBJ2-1	TGTGCCAGCAGCCAAATGCCGGGACAGCCTTACAATGAGCAGTTCTTC	CASSQMPGQPYNEQFF
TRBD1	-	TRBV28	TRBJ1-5	TGTGCCAGCAGTTCCCCACGGGACAGGCAGCCCCAGCATTTT	CASSSPRDRQPQHF
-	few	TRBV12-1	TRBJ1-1	TGTGCCAGCAGCTTGGGGGGACAGGGGCGGGATGTTATCACTGAAGCTTTCTTT	CASSLGGQGRDVITEAFF
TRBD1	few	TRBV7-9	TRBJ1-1	TGTGCCAGCAGCTTAGAAGGACAGGCCAACACTGAAGCTTTCTTT	CASSLEGQANTEAFF
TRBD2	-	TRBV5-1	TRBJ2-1	TGCGCCAGCAGCTTGGCAGGCGGGGGCTCCTACAATGAGCAGTTCTTC	CASSLAGGGSYNEQFF
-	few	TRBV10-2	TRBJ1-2	TGCGCCAGCAGTGAACAGACAAACTATGGCTACACCTTC	CASSEQTNYGYTF
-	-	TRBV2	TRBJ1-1	TGTGCCAGCCGAGAACAGGGAGTCTCCTCATCTGAAGCTTTCTTT	CASREQGVSSSEAFF
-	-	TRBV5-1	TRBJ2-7	TGCGCCAGCAGCGCCAGTAGCAGCCACTACGAGCAGTACTTC	CASSASSSHYEQYF
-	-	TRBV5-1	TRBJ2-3	TGCGCCAGCAGCGATAACTCGGGAACAGATACGCAGTATTTT	CASSDNSGTDTQYF
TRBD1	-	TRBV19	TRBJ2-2	TGTGCCAGTAGCCAAGGGCAGGGACAGGGTCCTTTAGTTTTTCGTGGCGGGGAGCTGTTTTTT	CASSQGQGQGPLVFRGGELFF
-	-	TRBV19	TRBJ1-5	TGTGCCAGTAGTTCCCGTATGCTAAATCAGCCCCAGCATTTT	CASSSRMLNQPQHF
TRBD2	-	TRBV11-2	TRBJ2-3	TGTGCCAGCAGCTTAGACGGCGGACTAGCGGGAGGGGGGCTCAATTTT	CASSLDGGLAGGGLNF
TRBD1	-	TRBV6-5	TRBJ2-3	TGTGCCAGCACCTCAGGGGGCGCCTCCCAAGATACGCAGTATTTT	CASTSGGASQDTQYF
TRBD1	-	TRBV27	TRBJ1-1	TGTGCCAGCAGTCCCAGGACAGGGGGCGCCTCTGAAGCTTTCTTT	CASSPRTGGASEAFF
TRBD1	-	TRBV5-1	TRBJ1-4	TGCGCCAGCAGCCAGGGGGCTCTAAGTGAAAAACTGTTTTTT	CASSQGALSEKLFF
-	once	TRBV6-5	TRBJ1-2	TGTGCCAGCAGCCAAACGACAGGTGGAGAGTACGGCTACACCTTC	CASSQTTGGEYGYTF
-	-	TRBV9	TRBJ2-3	TGTGCCAGCAGCGTAGGTCTCCTCACAGATACGCAGTATTTT	CASSVGLLTDTQYF
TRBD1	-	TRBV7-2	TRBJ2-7	TGTGCCAGCAGCTACCTGGGGACAGGGGGCGGTGGGTGGACTAACGAGCAGTACTTC	CASSYLGTGGGGWTNEQYF
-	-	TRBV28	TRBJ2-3	TGTGCCAGCAGTGGTTCTAGCGAGGAGGGTTTGCTCACAGATACGCAGTATTTT	CASSGSSEEGLLTDTQYF
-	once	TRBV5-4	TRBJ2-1	TGTGCCAGCTCCAGGGAGGCTGAGCAGTTCTTC	CASSREAEQFF
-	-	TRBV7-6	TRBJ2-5	TGTGCCAGCAGCGTTCAGGAAGAGACCCAGTACTTC	CASSVQEETQYF
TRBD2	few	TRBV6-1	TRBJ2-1	TGTGCCAGCAGTGGACCGGGACTAGCGGTTCTGAGCTCCTACAATGAGCAGTTCTTC	CASSGPGLAVLSSYNEQFF
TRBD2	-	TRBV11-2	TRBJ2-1	TGTGCCAGCAGCTTTCCGGGAGGGCCCAATGAGCAGTTCTTC	CASSFPGGPNEQFF
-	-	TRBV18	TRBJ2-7	TGTGCCAGCTCACCACTGACAGACTACGAGCAGTACTTC	CASSPLTDYEQYF
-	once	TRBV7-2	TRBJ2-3	TGTGCCAGCAGCCCCATGGACTCGGATACGCAGTATTTT	CASSPMDSDTQYF
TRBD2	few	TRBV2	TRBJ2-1	TGTGCCAGCAGTGAAGCGCCGGGACTAGCGGGACCAAATGAGCAGTTCTTC	CASSEAPGLAGPNEQFF
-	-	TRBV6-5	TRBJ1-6	TGTGCCATAGCCGCGGAATACAATAATTCACCCCTCCACTTT	CAIAAEYNNSPLHF
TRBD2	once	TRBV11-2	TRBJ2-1	TGTGCCAGCAGTCAAGCGGGAGGCGACAATGAGCAGTTCTTC	CASSQAGGDNEQFF
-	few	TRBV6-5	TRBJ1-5	TGTGCCAGCAACCCCACCAGGGAAATTAATCAGCCCCAGCATTTT	CASNPTREINQPQHF
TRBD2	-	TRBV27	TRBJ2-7	TGTGCCAGCAGTTCCATCCTAGCGGCTAGCTCCTACGAGCAGTACTTC	CASSSILAASSYEQYF
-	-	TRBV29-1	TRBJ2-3	TGCAGCGTTGACGGCTGGACTAGCACAGATACGCAGTATTTT	CSVDGWTSTDTQYF
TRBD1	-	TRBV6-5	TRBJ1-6	TGTGCCAGCAGCATGACAGGGGTTGGCGATTCACCCCTCCACTTT	CASSMTGVGDSPLHF
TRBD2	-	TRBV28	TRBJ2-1	TGTGCCAGCAGTTCACCCCGCAGCGGGAGAGGGGGTGATGAGCAGTTCTTC	CASSSPRSGRGGDEQFF
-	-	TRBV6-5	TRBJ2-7	TGTGCCAGCAGTTACTCCCATAGCGATGGATACGAGCAGTACTTC	CASSYSHSDGYEQYF
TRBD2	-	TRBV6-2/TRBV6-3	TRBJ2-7	TGTGCCAGCAGTACAGGACTAGCGGGAGGTCTGGGCGAGCAGTACTTC	CASSTGLAGGLGEQYF
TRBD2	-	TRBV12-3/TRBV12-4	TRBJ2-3	TGTGCCAGCAGTTGGACTAGAGCTGATACGCAGTATTTT	CASSWTRADTQYF
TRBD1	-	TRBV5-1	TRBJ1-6	TGCGCCAGCAGCTTGGAGGGACAGTACGGTTCACCCCTCCACTTT	CASSLEGQYGSPLHF
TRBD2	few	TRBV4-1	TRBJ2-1	TGCGCCAGCAGCCCGCTGACTAGCGGGAGGGGCCATGAGCAGTTCTTC	CASSPLTSGRGHEQFF
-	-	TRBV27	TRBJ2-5	TGTGCCAGCAGGCGAACAGGGTACCTCCAAGAGACCCAGTACTTC	CASRRTGYLQETQYF
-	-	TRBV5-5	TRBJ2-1	TGTGCCAGCAGCGAGCCTAGTCTCGGGATCAATGAGCAGTTCTTC	CASSEPSLGINEQFF
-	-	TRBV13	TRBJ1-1	TGTGCCAGCAGCCTTACAGGGAACACTGAAGCTTTCTTT	CASSLTGNTEAFF
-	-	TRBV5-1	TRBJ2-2	TGCGCCAGCAGCTTGCTCGGGGTACCCGGGGAGCTGTTTTTT	CASSLLGVPGELFF
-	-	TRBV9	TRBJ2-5	TGTGCCAGCAGCGTAGATGGCCGCCAAGAGACCCAGTACTTC	CASSVDGRQETQYF
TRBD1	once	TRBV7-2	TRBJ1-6	TGTGCCAGCAGCTTGGGGCACCCGGGACAGTCTAATTCACCCCTCCACTTT	CASSLGHPGQSNSPLHF
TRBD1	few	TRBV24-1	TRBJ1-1	TGTGCCACCGGACAGGGGAAGAACACTGAAGCTTTCTTT	CATGQGKNTEAFF
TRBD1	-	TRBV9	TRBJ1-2	TGTGCCAGCAGCTCCCAAGGGGGCGTTGGCTACACCTTC	CASSSQGGVGYTF
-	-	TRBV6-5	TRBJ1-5	TGTGCCAGCAGCTTACAGGGTGGGAATCAGCCCCAGCATTTT	CASSLQGGNQPQHF
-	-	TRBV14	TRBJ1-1	TGTGCCAGCGCTACAGGGTTGGGCACTGAAGCTTTCTTT	CASATGLGTEAFF
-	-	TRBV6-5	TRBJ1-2	TGTGCCAGCTTAGCACACCCGGCGATTGGCTACACCTTC	CASLAHPAIGYTF
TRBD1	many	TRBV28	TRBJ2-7	TGTGCCAGCAGTGGGCCGGACAGGGTCTACGAGCAGTACTTC	CASSGPDRVYEQYF
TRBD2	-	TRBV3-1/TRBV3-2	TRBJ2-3	TGTGCCAGCAGCCAGAATCTAGCGGGAGTGGATACGCAGTATTTT	CASSQNLAGVDTQYF
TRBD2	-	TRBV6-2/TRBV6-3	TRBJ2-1	TGTGCCAGCAGTTACACGCCAACGGGACTAGCGGGAGTCAGCAATGAGCAGTTCTTC	CASSYTPTGLAGVSNEQFF